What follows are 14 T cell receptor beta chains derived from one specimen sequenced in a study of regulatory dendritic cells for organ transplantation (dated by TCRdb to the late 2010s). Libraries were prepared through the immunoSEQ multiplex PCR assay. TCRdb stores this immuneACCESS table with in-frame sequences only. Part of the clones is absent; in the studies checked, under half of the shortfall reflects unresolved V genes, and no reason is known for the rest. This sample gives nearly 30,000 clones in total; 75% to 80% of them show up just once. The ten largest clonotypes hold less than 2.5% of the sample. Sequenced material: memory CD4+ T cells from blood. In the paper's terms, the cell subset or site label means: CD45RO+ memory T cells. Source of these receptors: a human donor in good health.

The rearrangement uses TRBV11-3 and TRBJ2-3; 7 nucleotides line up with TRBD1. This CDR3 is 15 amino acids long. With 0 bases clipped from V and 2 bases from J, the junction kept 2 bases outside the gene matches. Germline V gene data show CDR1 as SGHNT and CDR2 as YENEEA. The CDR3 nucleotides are TGTGCCAGCAGCTTAGATCAGGGGGACACAGATACGCAGTATTTT. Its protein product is CASSLDQGDTDTQYF.

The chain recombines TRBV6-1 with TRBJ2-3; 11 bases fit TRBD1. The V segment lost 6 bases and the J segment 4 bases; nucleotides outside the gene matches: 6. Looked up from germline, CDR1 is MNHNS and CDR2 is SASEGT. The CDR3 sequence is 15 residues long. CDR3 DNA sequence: TGTGCCAGCAGGCCAGGACAGGGGGCCGCAGATACGCAGTATTTT. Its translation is CASRPGQGAADTQYF.

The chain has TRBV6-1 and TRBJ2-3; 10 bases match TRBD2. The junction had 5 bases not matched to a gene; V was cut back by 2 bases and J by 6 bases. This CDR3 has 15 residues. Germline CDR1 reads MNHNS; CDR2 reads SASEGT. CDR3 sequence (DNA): TGTGCCAGCAGTGAAAGTAGCGGGGGGCCTGATACGCAGTATTTT. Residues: CASSESSGGPDTQYF.

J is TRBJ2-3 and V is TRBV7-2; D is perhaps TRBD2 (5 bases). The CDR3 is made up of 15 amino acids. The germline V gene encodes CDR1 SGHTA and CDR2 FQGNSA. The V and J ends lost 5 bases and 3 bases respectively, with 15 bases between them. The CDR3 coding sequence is TGTGCCAGCAGCGCAGCCCGGACTGGGACAGATACGCAGTATTTT. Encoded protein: CASSAARTGTDTQYF.

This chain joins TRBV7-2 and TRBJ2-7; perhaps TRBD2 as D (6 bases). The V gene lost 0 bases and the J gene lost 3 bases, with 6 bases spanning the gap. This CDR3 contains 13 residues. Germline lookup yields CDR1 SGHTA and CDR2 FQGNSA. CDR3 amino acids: CASSLAGSYEQYF. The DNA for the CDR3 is TGTGCCAGCAGCTTAGCCGGGAGCTACGAGCAGTACTTC.

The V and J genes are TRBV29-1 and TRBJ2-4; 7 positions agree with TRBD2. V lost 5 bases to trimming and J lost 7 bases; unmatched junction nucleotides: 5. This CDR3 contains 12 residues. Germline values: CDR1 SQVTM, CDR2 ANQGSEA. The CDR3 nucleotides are TGCAGCGTTCGGGGGGTGGGGAACATTCAGTACTTC. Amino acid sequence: CSVRGVGNIQYF.

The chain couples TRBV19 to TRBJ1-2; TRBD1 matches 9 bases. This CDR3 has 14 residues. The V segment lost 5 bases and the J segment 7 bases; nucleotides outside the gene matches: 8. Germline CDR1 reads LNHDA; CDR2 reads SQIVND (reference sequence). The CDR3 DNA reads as TGTGCCAGTAGTCCTCGGGACAGGGAGTCTGGCTACACCTTC. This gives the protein CASSPRDRESGYTF. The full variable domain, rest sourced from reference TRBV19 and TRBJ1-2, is DGGITQSPKYLFRKEGQNVTLSCEQNLNHDAMYWYRQDPGQGLRLIYYSQIVNDFQKGDIAEGYSVSREKKESFPLTVTSAQKNPTAFYLCASSPRDRESGYTFGSGTRLTVV.

The CDR3 bases are TGTGCCAGCAGCTTAATAGGGAGAACGAACACTGAAGCTTTCTTT. This translates into CASSLIGRTNTEAFF. The chain employs TRBV5-4 and TRBJ1-1; D is uncertain. Between the trimmed V and J ends, which lost 2 bases and 1 base, there was a span of 12 bases. The CDR3 has 15 amino acids. Looked up from germline, CDR1 is SGHNT and CDR2 is YYREEE (reference sequence). Filled out from reference TRBV5-4 and TRBJ1-1, the complete variable domain reads ETGVTQSPTHLIKTRGQQVTLRCSSQSGHNTVSWYQQALGQGPQFIFQYYREEENGRGNFPPRFSGLQFPNYSSELNVNALELDDSALYLCASSLIGRTNTEAFFGQGTRLTVV.

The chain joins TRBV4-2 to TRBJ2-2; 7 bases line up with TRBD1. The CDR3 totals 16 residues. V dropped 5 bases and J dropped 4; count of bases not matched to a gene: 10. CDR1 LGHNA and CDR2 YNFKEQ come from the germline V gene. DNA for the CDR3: TGTGCCAGCAGCGTAAACAGGGGAGATGGCACCGGGGAGCTGTTTTTT. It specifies CASSVNRGDGTGELFF.

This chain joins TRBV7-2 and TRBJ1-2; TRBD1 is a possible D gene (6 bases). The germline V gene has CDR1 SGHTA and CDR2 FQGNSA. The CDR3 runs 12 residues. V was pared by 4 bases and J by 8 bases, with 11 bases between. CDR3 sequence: CASSCHRVGYTF. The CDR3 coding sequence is TGTGCCAGCAGCTGCCACAGGGTAGGCTACACCTTC. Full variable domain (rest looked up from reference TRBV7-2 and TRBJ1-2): GAGVSQSPSNKVTEKGKDVELRCDPISGHTALYWYRQSLGQGLEFLIYFQGNSAPDKSGLPSDRFSAERTGGSVSTLTIQRTQQEDSAVYLCASSCHRVGYTFGSGTRLTVV.

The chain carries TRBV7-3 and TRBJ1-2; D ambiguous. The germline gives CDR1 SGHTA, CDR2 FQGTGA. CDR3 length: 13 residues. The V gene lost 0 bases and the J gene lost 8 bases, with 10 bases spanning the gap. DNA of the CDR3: TGTGCCAGCAGCTTAACAGCAGGTGTCGGCTACACCTTC. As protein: CASSLTAGVGYTF.

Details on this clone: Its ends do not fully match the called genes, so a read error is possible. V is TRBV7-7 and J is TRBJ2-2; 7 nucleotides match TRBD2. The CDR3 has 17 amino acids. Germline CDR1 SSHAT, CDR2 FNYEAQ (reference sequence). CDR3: CASSLEGVGGSTGELFF. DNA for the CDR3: TGTGCTAGCAGCTTAGAAGGAGTTGGCGGGAGTACCGGGGAGCTGTTTTTT.

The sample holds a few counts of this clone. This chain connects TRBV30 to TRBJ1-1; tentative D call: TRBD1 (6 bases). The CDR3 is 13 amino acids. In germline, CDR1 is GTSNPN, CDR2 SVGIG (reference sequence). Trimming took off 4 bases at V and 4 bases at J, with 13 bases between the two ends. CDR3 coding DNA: TGTGCCTGGAAGTACGGGGACACCACTGAAGCTTTCTTT. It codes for CAWKYGDTTEAFF.

The CDR3 protein is CAWGQQGKGAETQYF. The CDR3 bases are TGTGCCTGGGGACAACAGGGGAAGGGGGCAGAGACCCAGTACTTC. The chain carries TRBV30 and TRBJ2-5, with TRBD1 matching over 7 bases. Germline V gene lookup returns CDR1 GTSNPN and CDR2 SVGIG (reference sequence). V dropped 5 bases and J dropped 4; count of bases not matched to a gene: 13. CDR3 size: 15 residues.